Below, 15 T cell receptor beta chains from the same sample are listed, as sequenced in a study of metastatic and nonmetastatic thyroid tumors. TCRdb re-called the PCR reads with MiXCR. The data show about 16,000 clones, about 35% seen once. Thyroid surgery was preceded by no treatment in any patient. Specimen: tumor tissue. The source is a female donor with papillary thyroid cancer or a benign thyroid nodule (not recorded which). Some clones in this sample may be carry-over from other donors' samples.

The chain joins TRBV7-2 to TRBJ2-3; 10 nucleotides align to TRBD2. Germline CDR1 reads SGHTA; CDR2 reads FQGNSA. Losses at the gene ends were 5 bases for V and 2 bases for J; bases not matched to a gene: 4. The CDR3 contains 15 residues. The CDR3: CASSSSGRTTDTQYF. The CDR3 DNA follows: TGTGCCAGCAGCAGTAGCGGGAGGACCACAGATACGCAGTATTTT.

The J gene is TRBJ1-3, the V gene TRBV6-5, with D unclear. Trimming took off 3 bases at V and 2 bases at J, with 8 bases between the two ends. This CDR3 region has 14 residues. Germline V CDR1 and CDR2: MNHEY, SVGAGI. The CDR3 DNA reads as TGTGCCAGCAGTTATGGTCGACCTGGAAACACCATATATTTT. Its translation: CASSYGRPGNTIYF.

This chain uses TRBV30 with TRBJ1-2; unclear D gene. V lost 1 base to trimming and J lost 7 bases, with 7 bases between them. Germline lookup yields CDR1 GTSNPN and CDR2 SVGIG (reference sequence). CDR3 size: 11 residues. CDR3 in DNA: TGTGCCTGGAGTGGGGCAGGTGGCTACACCTTC. It specifies CAWSGAGGYTF.

The chain recombines TRBV20-1 with TRBJ1-6; TRBD1 aligns across 9 bases. The germline CDR1 and CDR2 sequences are DFQATT and SNEGSKA (reference sequence). The trim removed 0 bases at V and 5 bases at J, leaving 5 bases unmatched. The CDR3 covers 16 residues. The CDR3 here is CSARDFRTGDNSPLHF. For the CDR3, the DNA is TGCAGTGCTAGAGATTTCCGGACAGGGGATAATTCACCCCTCCACTTT.

The chain combines TRBV30 with TRBJ1-5, with D maybe TRBD1 (6 bases). V lost 2 bases and J lost 2, with 16 bases in between. The CDR3 is made up of 16 amino acids. The germline V gene has CDR1 GTSNPN and CDR2 SVGIG (reference sequence). Here the CDR3 reads CAWSSGEGSGNQPQHF. The CDR3 coding sequence is TGTGCCTGGAGTTCAGGGGAGGGTTCGGGCAATCAGCCCCAGCATTTT.

This clone is deemed medium-sized (0.01 to 0.1%). The chain recombines TRBV6-1 with TRBJ2-1, with D unclear. The ends were cut back, 7 bases at V and 0 bases at J, with 10 bases in the middle. CDR1 is MNHNS and CDR2 is SASEGT in the germline V gene. CDR3 length: 14 amino acids. CDR3 region: CASMPRISYNEQFF. CDR3 DNA sequence: TGTGCCAGCATGCCCAGGATCTCCTACAATGAGCAGTTCTTC.

This chain links TRBV18 with TRBJ2-7; no definite D call. There are 15 residues in the CDR3. Trimming shortened V by 2 bases and J by 2 bases, and 13 bases separated the two germline ends. CDR1 is KGHSH and CDR2 is LQKENI in the germline V gene. The CDR3 coding sequence is TGTGCCAGCTCACCAGGAGCGACCAAAACCTACGAGCAGTACTTC. It encodes CASSPGATKTYEQYF. Based on the CDR3 plus reference TRBV18 and TRBJ2-7, the full variable domain is NAGVMQNPRHLVRRRGQEARLRCSPMKGHSHVYWYRQLPEEGLKFMVYLQKENIIDESGMPKERFSAEFPKEGPSILRIQQVVRGDSAAYFCASSPGATKTYEQYFGPGTRLTVT.

J is TRBJ2-2 and V is TRBV20-1; the match to TRBD2 covers 13 bases. Germline V gives CDR1 DFQATT, CDR2 SNEGSKA (reference sequence). V dropped 6 bases and J dropped 4; count of bases not matched to a gene: 14. The CDR3 runs 18 residues. CDR3 loop: CSAPGTSGGGPTTGELFF. CDR3 bases: TGCAGTGCCCCAGGTACTAGCGGGGGGGGCCCTACCACCGGGGAGCTGTTTTTT.

This clone occurred a few times. The chain combines TRBV5-1 with TRBJ2-6, with 10 bases lining up with TRBD1. J gave up 0 bases and V 2 bases, and 8 bases lay outside the gene matches. The length of the CDR3 is 19 residues. Germline values: CDR1 SGHRS, CDR2 YFSETQ. For the CDR3, the DNA is TGCGCCAGCAGCTTCTCACGACGACAGGGGGCCTCTGGGGCCAACGTCCTGACTTTC. This translates into CASSFSRRQGASGANVLTF.

Sample share makes this clone medium-sized. CDR3 protein: CSGTSGYEQYF. The CDR3 DNA reads TGCAGCGGGACTAGCGGCTACGAGCAGTACTTC. The V call is TRBV20-1, the J call TRBJ2-7; TRBD2 aligns across 11 bases. The V gene's germline CDR1 is DFQATT and CDR2 SNEGSKA (reference sequence). The CDR3 has 11 amino acids.

The V call is TRBV3-1, the J call TRBJ2-7; D unclear. Between the trimmed V and J ends, which lost 1 base and 5 bases, there was a span of 3 bases. Germline CDR1 LGHDT, CDR2 YNNKEL (reference sequence). The CDR3 sequence is 11 residues long. The CDR3 loop reads CASSQVHEQYF. CDR3 coding DNA: TGTGCCAGCAGCCAAGTCCACGAGCAGTACTTC.

This clone is medium-sized by share. The rearrangement links TRBV20-1 to TRBJ1-6, with TRBD1 matching 9 bases. The trim removed 3 bases at V and 7 bases at J, leaving 4 bases unmatched. CDR3 size: 14 residues. Germline assignment: CDR1 DFQATT and CDR2 SNEGSKA (reference sequence). CDR3 sequence reads: CSASATGGNSPLHF. CDR3 nucleotide sequence: TGCAGTGCTAGTGCGACAGGGGGGAATTCACCCCTCCACTTT.

The gene calls are TRBV10-3 and TRBJ1-1; D is ambiguous. CDR3 size: 13 residues. Per the germline V gene, CDR1 is ENHRY and CDR2 is SYGVKD. V gave up 8 bases and J gave up 1 base, with 11 bases separating them. The DNA of the CDR3 is TGTGCCATCCGACTGGCCCAGAACACTGAAGCTTTCTTT. It specifies CAIRLAQNTEAFF.

The rearrangement uses TRBV20-1 and TRBJ1-1; 9 bases are a match to TRBD1. J lost 0 bases, V lost 5 bases, and 10 bases had no gene match. This CDR3 is 16 amino acids long. The germline CDR1 and CDR2 sequences are DFQATT and SNEGSKA (reference sequence). This CDR3 reads CSAPVPGQGLNTEAFF. The CDR3 nucleotides read TGCAGTGCTCCCGTCCCGGGACAGGGACTGAACACTGAAGCTTTCTTT.

At least ten counts were recorded for this clone. The J gene is TRBJ1-2, the V gene TRBV3-1; the match to TRBD1 covers 7 bases. The CDR3 length is 14 residues. Trimming cost V 0 bases and J 9 bases; bases outside gene matches: 7. Per germline, CDR1 LGHDT and CDR2 YNNKEL (reference sequence). Here the CDR3 DNA reads TGTGCCAGCAGCCAAGATGGAGGGACAGCCAGCTACACCTTC. This encodes CASSQDGGTASYTF.